This entry is about one T cell receptor beta chain. Its target is unknown. Repertoires were generated with immunoSEQ multiplex PCR, while TCRdb's copy carries only in-frame clones and drops some. This table holds tens of thousands of clones, 70% to 80% found once. Expansion of antigen-specific CD4+ T cells with viral peptide pools was carried out by the ViraFEST assay before sequencing. An approximately 10-day culture period preceded the isolation of CD4+ T cells. This individual tested PCR-positive for SARS-CoV-2 infection between March and December 2020. This sample is drawn from a study of vaccination effects on CD4 cells after COVID-19. As for the study in general: Among convalescent patients, two provided samples 16 days and one week before vaccination. Notes on the study in general: Infection- and vaccine-induced clones contracted markedly late after vaccination. For convalescents, most of the spike-reactive clones seen post-vaccine were new vaccine-induced clones.

CDR1 and CDR2 (germline): LGHNA, YSLEER. Between the trimmed V and J ends, which lost 1 base and 6 bases, there was a span of 13 bases. CDR3 length: 14 residues. This sequence was found in a human donor who had a prior SARS-CoV-2 infection. The source material was CD4+ T cells from PBMCs cultured with a peptide pool, sampled before COVID-19 vaccination. This chain links TRBV4-3 with TRBJ2-7; D assignment may be TRBD1 or TRBD2 (7 bases each). The chain's CDR3 is CASSQVSRGGEQYF. CDR3 nucleotide sequence: TGCGCCAGCAGCCAAGTTTCCAGGGGGGGCGAGCAGTACTTC.